This T cell receptor beta chain is from a study of cytomegalovirus exposure and HLA in healthy donors. V gave up 2 bases and J gave up 3 bases, with 7 bases separating them. CDR1 is MNHEY and CDR2 is SVGAGI in the germline V gene. This CDR3 region has 13 residues. 13 Jbeta primers and 60 Vbeta primers were used for the PCR. In the study's own analysis: Unique TCR beta chains totaled 65 million to 95 million in a later count, with approximately 11 million of them shared. The data were produced by immunoSEQ multiplex PCR, yet TCRdb's version contains in-frame clones alone and is incomplete. V, J and clone size reflect that table, while D and trimming were determined from the DNA. This table holds more than 95,000 clones, about 80% found once. Study observations and caveats: In a later analysis, an Asian-associated ancestry cluster reportedly showed fewer N-insertions than the roughly 730-donor mean. Cytomegalovirus association was listed for 164 TCR beta chains.

To note about this clone: Its target is unknown.

This sequence was found in a woman between 45 and 65 years old in good health and CMV-seropositive. The chain joins TRBV6-5 to TRBJ1-1; no reliable D call. The sample taken for sequencing was PBMCs. CDR3 protein: CASSYEGYTEAFF. CDR3 bases: TGTGCCAGCAGTTACGAGGGTTACACTGAAGCTTTCTTT.